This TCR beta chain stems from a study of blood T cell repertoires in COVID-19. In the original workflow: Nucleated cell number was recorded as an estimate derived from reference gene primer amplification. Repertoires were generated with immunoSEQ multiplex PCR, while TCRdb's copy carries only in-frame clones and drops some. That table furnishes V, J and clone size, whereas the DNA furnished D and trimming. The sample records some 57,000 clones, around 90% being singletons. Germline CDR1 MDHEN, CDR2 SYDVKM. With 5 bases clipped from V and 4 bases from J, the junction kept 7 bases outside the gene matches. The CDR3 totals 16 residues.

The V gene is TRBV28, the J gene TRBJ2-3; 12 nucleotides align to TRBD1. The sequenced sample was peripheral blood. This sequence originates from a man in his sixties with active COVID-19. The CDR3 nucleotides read TGTGCCAGCAGTGCCGGGACAGGGGGCCATGCAGATACGCAGTATTTT. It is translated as CASSAGTGGHADTQYF.